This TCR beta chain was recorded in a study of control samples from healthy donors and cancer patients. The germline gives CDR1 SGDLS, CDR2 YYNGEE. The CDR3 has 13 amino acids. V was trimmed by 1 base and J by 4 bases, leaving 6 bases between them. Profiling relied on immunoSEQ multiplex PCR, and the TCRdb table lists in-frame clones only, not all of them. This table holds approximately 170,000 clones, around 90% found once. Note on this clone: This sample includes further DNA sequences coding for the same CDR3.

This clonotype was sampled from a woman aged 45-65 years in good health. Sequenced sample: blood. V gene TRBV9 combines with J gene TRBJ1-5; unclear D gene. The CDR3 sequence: CASSVLGNQPQHF. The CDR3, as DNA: TGTGCCAGCAGCGTACTAGGGAATCAGCCCCAGCATTTT.